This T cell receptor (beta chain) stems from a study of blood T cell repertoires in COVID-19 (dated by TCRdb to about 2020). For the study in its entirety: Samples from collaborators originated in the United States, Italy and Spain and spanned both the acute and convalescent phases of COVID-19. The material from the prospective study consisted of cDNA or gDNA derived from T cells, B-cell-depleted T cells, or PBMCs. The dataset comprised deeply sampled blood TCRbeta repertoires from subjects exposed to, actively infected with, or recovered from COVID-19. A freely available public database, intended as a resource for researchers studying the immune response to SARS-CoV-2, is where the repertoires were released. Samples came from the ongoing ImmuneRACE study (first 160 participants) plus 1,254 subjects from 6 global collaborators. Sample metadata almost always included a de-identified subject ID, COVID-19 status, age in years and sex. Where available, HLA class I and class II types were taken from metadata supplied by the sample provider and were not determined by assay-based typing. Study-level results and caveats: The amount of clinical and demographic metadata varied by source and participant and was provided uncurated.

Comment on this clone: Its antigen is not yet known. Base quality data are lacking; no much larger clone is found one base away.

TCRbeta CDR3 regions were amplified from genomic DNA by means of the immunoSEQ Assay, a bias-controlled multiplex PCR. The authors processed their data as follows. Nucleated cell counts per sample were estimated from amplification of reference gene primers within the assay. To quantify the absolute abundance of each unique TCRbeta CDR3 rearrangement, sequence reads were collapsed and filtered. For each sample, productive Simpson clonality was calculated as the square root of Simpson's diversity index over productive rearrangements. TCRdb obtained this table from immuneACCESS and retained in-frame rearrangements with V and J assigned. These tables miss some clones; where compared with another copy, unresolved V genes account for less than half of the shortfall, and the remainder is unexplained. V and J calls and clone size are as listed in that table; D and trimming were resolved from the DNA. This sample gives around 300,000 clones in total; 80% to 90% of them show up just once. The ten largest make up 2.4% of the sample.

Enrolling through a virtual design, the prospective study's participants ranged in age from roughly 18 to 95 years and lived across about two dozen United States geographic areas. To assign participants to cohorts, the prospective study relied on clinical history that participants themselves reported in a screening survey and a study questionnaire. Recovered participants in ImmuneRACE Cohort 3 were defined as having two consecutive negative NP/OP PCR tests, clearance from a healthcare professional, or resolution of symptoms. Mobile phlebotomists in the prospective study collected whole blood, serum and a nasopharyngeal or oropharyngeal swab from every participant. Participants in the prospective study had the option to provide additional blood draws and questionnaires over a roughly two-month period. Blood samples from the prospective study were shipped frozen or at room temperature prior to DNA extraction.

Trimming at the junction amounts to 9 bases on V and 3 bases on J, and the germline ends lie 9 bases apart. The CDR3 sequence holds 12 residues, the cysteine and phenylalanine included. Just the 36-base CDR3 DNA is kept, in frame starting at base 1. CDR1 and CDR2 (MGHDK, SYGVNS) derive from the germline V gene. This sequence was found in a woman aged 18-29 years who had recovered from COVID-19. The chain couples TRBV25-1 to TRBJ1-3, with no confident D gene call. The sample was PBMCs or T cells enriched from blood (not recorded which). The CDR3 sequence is CARSGFGNTIYF. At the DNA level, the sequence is TGTGCCAGGTCGGGGTTTGGAAACACCATATATTTT.